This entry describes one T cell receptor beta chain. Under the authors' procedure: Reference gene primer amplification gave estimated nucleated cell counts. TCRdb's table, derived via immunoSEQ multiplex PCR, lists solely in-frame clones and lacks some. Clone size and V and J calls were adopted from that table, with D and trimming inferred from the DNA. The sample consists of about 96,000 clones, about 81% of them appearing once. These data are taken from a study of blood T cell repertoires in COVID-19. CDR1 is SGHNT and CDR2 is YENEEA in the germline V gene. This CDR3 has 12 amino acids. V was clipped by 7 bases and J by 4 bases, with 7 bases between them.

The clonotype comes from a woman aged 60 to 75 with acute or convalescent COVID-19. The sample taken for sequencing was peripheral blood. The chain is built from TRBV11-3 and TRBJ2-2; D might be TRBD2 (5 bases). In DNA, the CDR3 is TGTGCCAGCAAGCGGAGCACCGGGGAGCTGTTTTTT. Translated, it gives CASKRSTGELFF. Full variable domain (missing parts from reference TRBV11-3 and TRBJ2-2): EAGVVQSPRYKIIEKKQPVAFWCNPISGHNTLYWYLQNLGQGPELLIRYENEEAVDDSQLPKDRFSAERLKGVDSTLKIQPAELGDSAVYLCASKRSTGELFFGEGSRLTVL.